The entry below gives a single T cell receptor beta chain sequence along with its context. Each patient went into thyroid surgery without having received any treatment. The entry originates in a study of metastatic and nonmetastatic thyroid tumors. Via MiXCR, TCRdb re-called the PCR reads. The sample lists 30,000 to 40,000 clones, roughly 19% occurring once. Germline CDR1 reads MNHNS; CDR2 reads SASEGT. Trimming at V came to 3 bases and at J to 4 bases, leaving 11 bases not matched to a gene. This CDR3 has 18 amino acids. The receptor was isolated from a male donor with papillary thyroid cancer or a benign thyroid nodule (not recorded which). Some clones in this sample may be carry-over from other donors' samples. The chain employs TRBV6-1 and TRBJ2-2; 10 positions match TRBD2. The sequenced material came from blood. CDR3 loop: CASSEASSGSTGTGELFF. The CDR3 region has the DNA TGTGCCAGCAGTGAGGCTTCTAGCGGGAGTACGGGCACCGGGGAGCTGTTTTTT.